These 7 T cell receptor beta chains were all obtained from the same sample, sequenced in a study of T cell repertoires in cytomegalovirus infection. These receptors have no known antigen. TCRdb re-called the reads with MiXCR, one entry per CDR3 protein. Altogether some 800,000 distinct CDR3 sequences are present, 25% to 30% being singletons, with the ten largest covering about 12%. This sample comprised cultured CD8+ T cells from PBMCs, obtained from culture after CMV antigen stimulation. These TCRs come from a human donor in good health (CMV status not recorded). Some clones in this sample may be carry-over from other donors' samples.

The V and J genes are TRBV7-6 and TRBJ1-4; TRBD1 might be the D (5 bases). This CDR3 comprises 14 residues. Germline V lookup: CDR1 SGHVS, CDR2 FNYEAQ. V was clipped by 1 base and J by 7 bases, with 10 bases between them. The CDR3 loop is CASSLVGDLEKLFF. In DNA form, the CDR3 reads TGTGCCAGCAGCTTAGTAGGGGATCTTGAAAAACTGTTTTTT.

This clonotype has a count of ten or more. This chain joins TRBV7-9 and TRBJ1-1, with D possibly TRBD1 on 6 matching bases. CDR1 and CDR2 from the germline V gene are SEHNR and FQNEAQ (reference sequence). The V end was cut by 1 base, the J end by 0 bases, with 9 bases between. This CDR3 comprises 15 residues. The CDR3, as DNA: TGTGCCAGCAGCTTAGAAGGACAGCTGAACACTGAAGCTTTCTTT. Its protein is CASSLEGQLNTEAFF.

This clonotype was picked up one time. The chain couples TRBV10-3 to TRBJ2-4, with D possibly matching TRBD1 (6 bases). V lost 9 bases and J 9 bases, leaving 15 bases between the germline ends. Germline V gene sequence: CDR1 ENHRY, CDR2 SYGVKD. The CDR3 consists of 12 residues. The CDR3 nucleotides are TGTGCCATGGCTGGGACAAACTCCATTCAGTACTTC. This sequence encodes CAMAGTNSIQYF.

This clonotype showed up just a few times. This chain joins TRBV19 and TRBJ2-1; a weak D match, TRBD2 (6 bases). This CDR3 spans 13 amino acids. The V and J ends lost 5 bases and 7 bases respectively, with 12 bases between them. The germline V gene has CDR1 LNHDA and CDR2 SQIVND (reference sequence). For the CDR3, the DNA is TGTGCCAGTAGTCCTCGTCGGGGGAATGAGCAGTTCTTC. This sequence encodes CASSPRRGNEQFF.

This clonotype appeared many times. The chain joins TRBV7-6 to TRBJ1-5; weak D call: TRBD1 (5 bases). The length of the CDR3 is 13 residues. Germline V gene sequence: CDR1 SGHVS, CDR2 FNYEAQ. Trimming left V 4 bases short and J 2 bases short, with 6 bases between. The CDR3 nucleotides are TGTGCCAGCAGCTCGACAGGCAATCAGCCCCAGCATTTT. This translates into CASSSTGNQPQHF.

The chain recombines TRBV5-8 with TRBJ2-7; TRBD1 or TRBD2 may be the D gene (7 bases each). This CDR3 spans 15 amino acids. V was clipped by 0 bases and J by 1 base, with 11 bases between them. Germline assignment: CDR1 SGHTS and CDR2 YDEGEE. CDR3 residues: CASSLDRGGSYEQYF. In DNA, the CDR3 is TGTGCCAGCAGCTTGGACAGGGGAGGGTCCTACGAGCAGTACTTC.

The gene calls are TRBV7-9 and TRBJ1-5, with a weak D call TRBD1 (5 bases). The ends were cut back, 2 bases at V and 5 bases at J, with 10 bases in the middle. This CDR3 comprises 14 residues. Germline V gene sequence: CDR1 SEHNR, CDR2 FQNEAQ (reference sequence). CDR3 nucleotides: TGTGCCAGCAGCTTACCCGGGACCCATCAGCCCCAGCATTTT. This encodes CASSLPGTHQPQHF.